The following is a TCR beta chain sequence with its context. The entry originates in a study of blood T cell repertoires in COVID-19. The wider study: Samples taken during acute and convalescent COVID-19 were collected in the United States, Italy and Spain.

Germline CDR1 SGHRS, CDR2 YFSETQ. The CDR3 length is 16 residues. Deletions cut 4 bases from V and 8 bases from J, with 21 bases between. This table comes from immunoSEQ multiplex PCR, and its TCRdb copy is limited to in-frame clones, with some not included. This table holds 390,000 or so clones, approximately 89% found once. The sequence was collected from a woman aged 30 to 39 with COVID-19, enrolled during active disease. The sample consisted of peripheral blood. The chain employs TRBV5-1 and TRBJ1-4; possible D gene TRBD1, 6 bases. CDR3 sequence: CASSLAPGGAKEKLFF. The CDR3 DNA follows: TGCGCCAGCAGCCTGGCCCCGGGGGGCGCAAAGGAAAAACTGTTTTTT.